This TCR beta chain was recovered during a study of human T cells and chemical hapten exposure. Study results and caveats: No change in TCRs above 1 in 1000 frequency was produced by DPC sensitization.

Via MiXCR, TCRdb re-called the RACE reads, giving one row per CDR3 protein. The data show 85,000 to 130,000 distinct CDR3 sequences, about 12% seen once. There are a few counts of this clonotype. The antigen is not known. Time point meaning: pre-sensitization, week 0. As for treatment: therapeutic diphenylcyclopropenone sensitization with weekly scalp DPC. The template was total RNA from unfractionated whole blood. The sequence was collected from a woman between 50 and 59 years old with alopecia areata. Some clones in this sample may be carry-over from other donors' samples. The specimen was whole blood, collected in connection with sensitization to the hapten diphenylcyclopropenone (DPC).

The CDR3 protein is CAISEGQLNQPQHF. CDR3 sequence (DNA): TGTGCCATCAGTGAAGGGCAGCTTAATCAGCCCCAGCATTTT. The rearrangement links TRBV10-3 to TRBJ1-5; D remains unclear. Trimming took off 3 bases at V and 4 bases at J, with 10 bases between the two ends. Per the germline V gene, CDR1 is ENHRY and CDR2 is SYGVKD. The length of the CDR3 is 14 residues.